The clone carrying this TCR beta chain was counted only a few times. This sample is drawn from a study of blood T cell repertoires in COVID-19. Study-wide background: Collection of acute and convalescent COVID-19 samples took place in the United States, Italy and Spain.

The germline CDR1 and CDR2 sequences are SGDLS and YYNGEE. V was clipped by 0 bases and J by 0 bases, with 19 bases between them. The CDR3 sequence is 20 residues long. Study processing details: The assay estimated nucleated cells by amplifying reference gene primers. Assay used: immunoSEQ multiplex PCR; TCRdb lists only in-frame clones, some missing. V, J and clone size were drawn from that table, and D and trimming were deduced from the DNA. Altogether roughly 55,000 clones are present, more than 80% being singletons, with the ten largest covering around 14%. The sample consisted of peripheral blood. This sequence was found in a human donor with active COVID-19. The donor label of this sample is uncertain. V gene TRBV9 combines with J gene TRBJ2-6; the D gene is possibly TRBD2 (6 bases). CDR3 DNA: TGTGCCAGCAGCGTAGATCGGAGGGGCCAAAATCCCTCTGGGGCCAACGTCCTGACTTTC. Encoded protein: CASSVDRRGQNPSGANVLTF.